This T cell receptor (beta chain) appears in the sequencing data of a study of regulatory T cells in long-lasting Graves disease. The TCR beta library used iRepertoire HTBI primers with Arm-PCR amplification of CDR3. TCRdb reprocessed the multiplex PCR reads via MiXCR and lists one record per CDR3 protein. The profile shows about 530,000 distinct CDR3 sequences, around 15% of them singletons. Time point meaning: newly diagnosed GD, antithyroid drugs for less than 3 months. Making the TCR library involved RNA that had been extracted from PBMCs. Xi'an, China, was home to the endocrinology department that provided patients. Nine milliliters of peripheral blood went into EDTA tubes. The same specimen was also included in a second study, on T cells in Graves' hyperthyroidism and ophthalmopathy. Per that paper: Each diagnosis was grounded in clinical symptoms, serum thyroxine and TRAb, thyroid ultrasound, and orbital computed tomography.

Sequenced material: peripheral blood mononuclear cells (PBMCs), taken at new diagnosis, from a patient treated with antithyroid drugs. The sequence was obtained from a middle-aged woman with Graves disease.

The CDR3 reads CASSRGLAGGQVDTQYF. CDR3 nucleotides: TGTGCCAGCAGCCGGGGACTAGCGGGGGGGCAGGTCGATACGCAGTATTTT. J is TRBJ2-3 and V is TRBV7-3, with 16 bases lining up with TRBD2. Germline V gene lookup returns CDR1 SGHTA and CDR2 FQGTGA. There are 17 residues in the CDR3. With 5 bases clipped from V and 6 bases from J, the junction kept 8 bases outside the gene matches.